This TCR beta chain was observed in a study of HIV-infected patients and healthy controls. Germline CDR1 is SGHTS and CDR2 is YDEGEE. V lost 3 bases to trimming and J lost 3 bases, with 12 bases between them. The CDR3 totals 14 residues. This clonotype was counted ten times or more. TCRdb fed the 5' RACE reads into MiXCR, producing one record per CDR3 protein. The table has 50,000 to 80,000 distinct CDR3 sequences, 19% seen once; the top ten hold 1.1% to 1.5%. The chain combines TRBV5-8 with TRBJ1-1; D is undetermined. The sequence was collected from a human donor in good health. The sample taken for sequencing was CD4+ T cells from blood. The CDR3 protein is CASSSGALDTEAFF. The CDR3 DNA is TGTGCCAGCAGCTCGGGCGCCTTGGACACTGAAGCTTTCTTT. The full variable domain, its missing parts supplied by reference TRBV5-8 and TRBJ1-1, is EAGVTQSPTHLIKTRGQQATLRCSPISGHTSVYWYQQALGLGLQFLLWYDEGEERNRGNFPPRFSGRQFPNYSSELNVNALELEDSALYLCASSSGALDTEAFFGQGTRLTVV.